This T cell receptor (beta chain) is drawn from a study of a mutant IDH1 vaccine in newly diagnosed glioma. At the level of the study: The earlier regimen, radiotherapy, temozolomide, or both, was most often both. General study findings and limits: Immune responses induced by the vaccine were seen in around 92% of patients, spanning multiple MHC alleles.

Comment on this clone: The antigen is not known.

Time point reported: week 11, during vaccination. Vaccine doses each comprised 300 ug of mutant IDH1 20-mer peptide, with topical imiquimod. CDR3 length: 14 amino acids. Germline CDR1 and CDR2: MNHNS and SASEGT. Losses at the gene ends were 7 bases for V and 0 bases for J; bases not matched to a gene: 3. Assay used: immunoSEQ multiplex PCR; TCRdb lists only in-frame clones, some missing. The data show some 120,000 clones, with about 82% seen just once and under 7% held by the top ten. This chain uses TRBV6-1 with TRBJ2-1; 7 nucleotides align to TRBD1. The source is a man in his forties with glioma. The specimen comprised PBMCs, sampled from a glioma patient whose treatment included an IDH1 peptide vaccine. The CDR3 reads CASMTGSSYNEQFF. DNA for the CDR3: TGTGCCAGCATGACAGGGAGCTCCTACAATGAGCAGTTCTTC.